This TCR beta chain was recorded in a study of T-cell reconstitution after alpha-beta-depleted transplantation in children. It was with unique molecular identifiers that the TCRbeta library was prepared. TCRdb itself ran the PCR reads through MiXCR, one entry per CDR3 protein. This table holds about 500,000 distinct CDR3 sequences, about 30% found once. Here the sequenced sample was PBMCs from the stem cell graft donor, taken from the stem cell graft. This sequence was found in a human donor who donated a stem cell graft to a child with aplastic anemia.

CDR3 in DNA: TGTGCCAGCAGTTTTGCCGGGGAGGAGACCCAGTACTTC. It is translated as CASSFAGEETQYF. The J gene is TRBJ2-5, the V gene TRBV12-3 or TRBV12-4, with D tentatively TRBD2 (5 bases). V lost 3 bases, J lost 5 bases, and 10 bases lay in between. CDR3 length: 13 residues.